This TCR beta chain was documented in a study of blood T cell repertoires in COVID-19. This clone was observed a few times. In the study's own analysis: Counts of nucleated cells, estimated from reference gene primer amplification, were obtained. Repertoires were generated with immunoSEQ multiplex PCR, while TCRdb's copy carries only in-frame clones and drops some. That table furnishes V, J and clone size, whereas the DNA furnished D and trimming. Of about 190,000 clones listed, around 85% are singletons. Deletions cut 5 bases from V and 5 bases from J, with 9 bases between. Looked up from germline, CDR1 is SGHTA and CDR2 is FQGTGA. The CDR3 runs 12 residues.

The V and J genes are TRBV7-3 and TRBJ2-5, with a tentative D call TRBD2 (6 bases). The TCR originated in a man of 80 years or more with COVID-19, enrolled during active disease. Specimen: peripheral blood. Here the CDR3 DNA reads TGTGCCAGCAGCAATGGGGGGGAGACCCAGTACTTC. This encodes CASSNGGETQYF.